The 2 T cell receptor beta chains below were found in one sample sequenced in a study of neurological immune-mediated disorders. Each CDR3 protein is one row after TCRdb ran MiXCR on the 5' RACE reads. The sample contains 55,000 to 70,000 distinct CDR3 sequences, 2.5% to 4% of which appear only once. Sample: PBMCs. These receptors originate from a woman between 45 and 60 years old with multiple sclerosis.

There are many counts of this clonotype. The rearrangement joins TRBV15 to TRBJ2-2; D remains unclear. Germline V gene lookup returns CDR1 LNHNV and CDR2 YYDKDF (reference sequence). The CDR3 runs to 15 residues. The germline V and J ends were trimmed by 1 base and 8 bases, with 14 bases remaining between them. The CDR3 spells CATSRVYRVSGELFF. The CDR3 nucleotides are TGTGCCACCAGCAGAGTATACAGAGTCTCGGGGGAGCTGTTTTTT.

The chain joins TRBV12-3 or TRBV12-4 to TRBJ2-7; 11 bases fit TRBD2. The CDR3 is 15 amino acids. J lost 6 bases, V lost 3 bases, and 7 bases had no gene match. In DNA, the CDR3 is TGTGCCAGCAGTTTTATATTCGGACTAGCGGGCGAGCAGTACTTC. Protein: CASSFIFGLAGEQYF.